These 7 T cell receptor beta chains were sequenced from one sample in a study of cytomegalovirus exposure and HLA in healthy donors. With 60 Vbeta and 13 Jbeta primers, the PCR was carried out. Assay: immunoSEQ multiplex PCR; the TCRdb copy retains only in-frame clones and omits some. The sample's table shows 70,000 or so clones. The sequenced sample consisted of PBMCs. Receptor source: a female donor in good health and CMV-seropositive.

V usage is TRBV5-1 and J usage is TRBJ2-2, with 10 bases identical to TRBD1. Germline CDR1 SGHRS, CDR2 YFSETQ. The CDR3 contains 16 residues. Trimming removed 4 bases from V and 1 base from J; junction bases left unmatched: 4. The DNA for the CDR3 is TGCGCCAGCAGCCGGGGACAGGGGCTGAACACCGGGGAGCTGTTTTTT. Protein product: CASSRGQGLNTGELFF.

The V and J genes are TRBV30 and TRBJ1-2; D possibly corresponds to TRBD1 (5 bases). The CDR3 covers 14 residues. Trimming pared 1 base from V and 2 bases from J, leaving 11 bases between. From germline, CDR1 is GTSNPN and CDR2 SVGIG (reference sequence). CDR3 sequence reads: CAWSERQKNYGYTF. The CDR3 DNA reads TGTGCCTGGAGTGAACGACAGAAAAACTATGGCTACACCTTC.

This sequence joins TRBV19 and TRBJ1-5, with D maybe TRBD1 (5 bases). The CDR3 has 15 amino acids. Germline V gene lookup returns CDR1 LNHDA and CDR2 SQIVND (reference sequence). Trimming left V 3 bases short and J 1 base short, with 10 bases between. CDR3 DNA: TGTGCCAGTAGTATGGGGACTGTAAGCAATCAGCCCCAGCATTTT. Translating it yields CASSMGTVSNQPQHF.

This chain joins TRBV5-1 and TRBJ1-5, with D unclear. From germline, CDR1 is SGHRS and CDR2 YFSETQ. The length of the CDR3 is 15 residues. V gave up 4 bases and J gave up 0 bases, with 11 bases separating them. The CDR3 region has the DNA TGCGCCAGCAGCCCGGGAGGGATTAGCAATCAGCCCCAGCATTTT. This gives the protein CASSPGGISNQPQHF.

The chain links TRBV4-2 to TRBJ1-6, with a possible D match to TRBD1 (6 bases). This CDR3 is built from 13 residues. Germline lookup yields CDR1 LGHNA and CDR2 YNFKEQ. V gave up 4 bases and J gave up 13 bases, with 14 bases separating them. CDR3 coding DNA: TGTGCCAGCAGCCGCGCGGACAGTTCGCCCCTCCACTTT. It yields the protein CASSRADSSPLHF.

The rearrangement links TRBV7-9 to TRBJ2-7; 10 bases map to TRBD1. Trimming removed 6 bases from V and 2 bases from J; junction bases left unmatched: 4. This CDR3 spans 14 amino acids. Looked up from germline, CDR1 is SEHNR and CDR2 is FQNEAQ (reference sequence). The CDR3 nucleotides are TGTGCCAGCAGTCAGACAGGGGGCCCCTACGAGCAGTACTTC. It translates to CASSQTGGPYEQYF.

The chain uses TRBV5-1 and TRBJ1-4, with TRBD1 identical over 7 bases. The CDR3 spans 14 residues. Unmatched junction bases numbered 5, after V lost 4 bases and J lost 5 bases. Germline loops: CDR1 SGHRS, CDR2 YFSETQ. The CDR3 reads CASSTGASNEKLFF. CDR3 DNA: TGCGCCAGCAGCACAGGGGCATCCAATGAAAAACTGTTTTTT.